The 29 T cell receptor beta chains below all came from one sample that was sequenced in a study of CD8+ T cells in alopecia areata. Extracted RNA was reverse transcribed into cDNA, the sequencing template. Method: immunoSEQ multiplex PCR; TCRdb's copy keeps in-frame clones and lacks some. The sample contains hundreds of thousands of clones, 50% to 60% of which appear only once. Material: CD4+ T cells sorted from blood, obtained at week 0. These receptors originate from a human donor with alopecia areata.

J is TRBJ1-6 and V is TRBV9; TRBD1 aligns across 7 bases. The CDR3 is made up of 16 amino acids. The junction had 10 bases not matched to a gene; V was cut back by 3 bases and J by 7 bases. In germline, CDR1 is SGDLS, CDR2 YYNGEE. The CDR3 DNA sequence: TGTGCCAGCAGCGAAGCTACAGGGGTTAGGAATTCACCCCTCCACTTT. Encoded protein: CASSEATGVRNSPLHF.

The V and J genes are TRBV29-1 and TRBJ1-2; D possibly corresponds to TRBD1 (5 bases). V was trimmed by 4 bases and J by 3 bases, leaving 15 bases between them. CDR1 is SQVTM, CDR2 ANQGSEA, per germline. The CDR3 covers 14 residues. The CDR3 nucleotides read TGCAGCGTTGCCCAGCCGGGACTGTACTATGGCTACACCTTC. It translates to CSVAQPGLYYGYTF.

V gene TRBV27 combines with J gene TRBJ2-2, with TRBD1 matching over 11 bases. V dropped 6 bases and J dropped 5; count of bases not matched to a gene: 8. The CDR3 is made up of 16 amino acids. Germline values: CDR1 MNHEY, CDR2 SMNVEV (reference sequence). CDR3 loop: CASRTPGTGGTGELFF. CDR3 sequence (DNA): TGTGCCAGCAGGACCCCCGGGACAGGGGGGACCGGGGAGCTGTTTTTT.

The CDR3 reads CASSASDGEAFF. The DNA for the CDR3 is TGTGCCAGCAGCGCCTCGGATGGTGAAGCTTTCTTT. The chain links TRBV7-9 to TRBJ1-1; D unresolved. The germline CDR1 and CDR2 sequences are SEHNR and FQNEAQ (reference sequence). V was cut by 5 bases and J by 7 bases, with 11 bases left in between. CDR3 size: 12 residues. Together with reference TRBV7-9 and TRBJ1-1, the CDR3 gives the full variable domain: DTGVSQNPRHKITKRGQNVTFRCDPISEHNRLYWYRQTLGQGPEFLTYFQNEAQLEKSRLLSDRFSAERPKGSFSTLEIQRTEQGDSAMYLCASSASDGEAFFGQGTRLTVV.

The CDR3: CAYDTAYEQYF. CDR3 in DNA: TGTGCCTACGACACTGCCTACGAGCAGTACTTC. The chain carries TRBV30 and TRBJ2-7; D is ambiguous. Trimming removed 7 bases at V and 2 bases at J, with 9 bases between. The CDR3 covers 11 residues. The germline gives CDR1 GTSNPN, CDR2 SVGIG (reference sequence).

The gene calls are TRBV30 and TRBJ2-3, with 10 bases that match TRBD2. From germline, CDR1 is GTSNPN and CDR2 SVGIG (reference sequence). This CDR3 is 14 amino acids long. J lost 3 bases, V lost 7 bases, and 7 bases had no gene match. CDR3 protein: CALKRGGRTDTQYF. The CDR3 DNA follows: TGTGCCTTAAAGCGGGGGGGCCGTACAGATACGCAGTATTTT.

V is TRBV4-1 and J is TRBJ1-5, with a tentative D call TRBD1 (5 bases). CDR1 and CDR2 (germline): MGHRA, YSYEKL. The CDR3 covers 18 residues. V was cut by 4 bases and J by 2 bases, with 21 bases left in between. The CDR3 here is CASSPGRGGSGGNQPQHF. The CDR3 DNA reads TGCGCCAGCAGCCCCGGACGCGGGGGGTCTGGGGGCAATCAGCCCCAGCATTTT.

This clone was detected only once. This sequence joins TRBV5-1 and TRBJ2-4, with D hard to call. This CDR3 has 18 amino acids. The V and J ends lost 1 base and 0 bases respectively, with 17 bases between them. Germline CDR1 reads SGHRS; CDR2 reads YFSETQ. The chain's CDR3 is CASSLFVRSGEAKNIQYF. Written as DNA, the CDR3 is TGCGCCAGCAGCTTGTTTGTTAGATCCGGAGAAGCCAAAAACATTCAGTACTTC.

This chain connects TRBV5-1 to TRBJ2-1; 10 positions match TRBD1. The CDR3 has 14 residues. V was pared by 5 bases and J by 7 bases, with 6 bases of the junction left unmatched. Germline lookup yields CDR1 SGHRS and CDR2 YFSETQ. The CDR3 sequence is CASSTGQGTNEQFF. CDR3 sequence (DNA): TGCGCCAGCAGTACGGGACAGGGGACTAATGAGCAGTTCTTC.

V usage is TRBV28 and J usage is TRBJ2-7, with TRBD1 matching over 9 bases. CDR1 and CDR2 from the germline V gene are MDHEN and SYDVKM. The CDR3 consists of 14 residues. V dropped 8 bases and J dropped 4; count of bases not matched to a gene: 9. Here the CDR3 DNA reads TGTGCCAGCCTTCCCGGGGACAGGGATTACGAGCAGTACTTC. The encoded protein is CASLPGDRDYEQYF.

The V call is TRBV7-6, the J call TRBJ2-2; D is ambiguous. The CDR3 length is 15 residues. V dropped 5 bases and J dropped 0 bases, with 10 bases sitting between them. The germline V gene has CDR1 SGHVS and CDR2 FNYEAQ. This CDR3 is CASSPLPANTGELFF. CDR3 in DNA: TGTGCCAGCAGCCCACTGCCGGCGAACACCGGGGAGCTGTTTTTT.

V and J are TRBV25-1 and TRBJ2-5, with unresolved D. The CDR3 sequence is 13 residues long. V lost 4 bases and J 5 bases, leaving 11 bases between the germline ends. Germline V gene lookup returns CDR1 MGHDK and CDR2 SYGVNS. CDR3 in DNA: TGTGCCAGCAGTGTTGGGGTCCCGGAGACCCAGTACTTC. Translating gives CASSVGVPETQYF. Combining the CDR3 with reference TRBV25-1 and TRBJ2-5 gives the whole variable domain EADIYQTPRYLVIGTGKKITLECSQTMGHDKMYWYQQDPGMELHLIHYSYGVNSTEKGDLSSESTVSRIRTEHFPLTLESARPSHTSQYLCASSVGVPETQYFGPGTRLLVL.

This chain joins TRBV5-1 and TRBJ1-4; D is ambiguous. Germline values: CDR1 SGHRS, CDR2 YFSETQ. V shed 0 bases and J shed 7 bases, with 7 bases lying between them. The CDR3 spans 13 residues. The CDR3 region has the DNA TGCGCCAGCAGCTTGGAGGACGCTGAAAAACTGTTTTTT. This codes for CASSLEDAEKLFF.

In its sample, this clone was seen a few times. The J gene is TRBJ1-1, the V gene TRBV11-2, with a possible D match to TRBD1 (6 bases). Germline values: CDR1 SGHAT, CDR2 FQNNGV. The CDR3 spans 12 residues. Trimming cost V 1 base and J 11 bases, with 11 bases left between them. CDR3 protein: CASSLGRGDAFF. In DNA, the CDR3 is TGTGCCAGCAGCTTAGGGAGGGGGGACGCTTTCTTT.

The rearrangement joins TRBV25-1 to TRBJ1-4, with 7 bases matching TRBD1. V lost 5 bases to trimming and J lost 4 bases; unmatched junction nucleotides: 7. This CDR3 has 15 amino acids. Germline CDR1 and CDR2: MGHDK and SYGVNS. CDR3 amino acids: CASSKSAGGNEKLFF. The CDR3 nucleotides are TGTGCCAGCAGTAAATCAGCAGGGGGTAATGAAAAACTGTTTTTT. The variable domain in full, completed from reference TRBV25-1 and TRBJ1-4, reads EADIYQTPRYLVIGTGKKITLECSQTMGHDKMYWYQQDPGMELHLIHYSYGVNSTEKGDLSSESTVSRIRTEHFPLTLESARPSHTSQYLCASSKSAGGNEKLFFGSGTQLSVL.

This chain joins TRBV6-7 and TRBJ2-7, with D possibly matching TRBD1 (6 bases). Being an ORF, TRBV6-7 has a function that is uncertain. CDR3 length: 13 residues. Trimming removed 5 bases from V and 2 bases from J, with 10 bases in between. The CDR3 reads CASSLRGTYEQYF. The CDR3 coding sequence is TGTGCCAGCAGTCTCAGGGGAACCTACGAGCAGTACTTC.

The V gene is TRBV30, the J gene TRBJ2-7; no definite D call. Germline V CDR1 and CDR2: GTSNPN, SVGIG (reference sequence). The CDR3 length is 14 residues. The V and J ends lost 0 bases and 4 bases respectively, with 13 bases between them. The CDR3 protein is CAWSVETVTYEQYF. Here the CDR3 DNA reads TGTGCCTGGAGTGTGGAGACTGTGACTTACGAGCAGTACTTC.

The J gene is TRBJ2-2, the V gene TRBV6-5; the D gene is possibly TRBD1 (6 bases). The V gene lost 10 bases and the J gene lost 4 bases, with 13 bases spanning the gap. The CDR3 is 13 residues long. CDR1 is MNHEY and CDR2 is SVGAGI in the germline V gene. The CDR3 DNA sequence: TGTGCCACCACCATGGACAGCACCGGGGAGCTGTTTTTT. Protein product: CATTMDSTGELFF.

This clone turned up a few times. The V and J genes are TRBV27 and TRBJ2-3, with D perhaps matching TRBD1 (6 bases). Per germline, CDR1 MNHEY and CDR2 SMNVEV (reference sequence). Between the trimmed V and J ends, which lost 10 bases and 4 bases, there was a span of 27 bases. CDR3 length equals 17 residues. As DNA, the CDR3 is TGTGCCACAAAGGCGCTAGGGGGTTTAGTCCGAGCAGATACGCAGTATTTT. Translation: CATKALGGLVRADTQYF.

This clone has only a few counts. The chain recombines TRBV5-1 with TRBJ2-3, with 10 bases aligning to TRBD2. J lost 2 bases, V lost 0 bases, and 3 bases had no gene match. Germline values: CDR1 SGHRS, CDR2 YFSETQ. The CDR3 loop spans 16 amino acids. CDR3 sequence (DNA): TGCGCCAGCAGCTTGGGACTAGCGGGTACCACAGATACGCAGTATTTT. Amino acid sequence: CASSLGLAGTTDTQYF.

The genes are TRBV4-2 and TRBJ2-7; D may be TRBD1 (5 bases). Germline loops: CDR1 LGHNA, CDR2 YNFKEQ. The CDR3 extends over 15 amino acids. Trimming shortened V by 3 bases and J by 3 bases, and 15 bases separated the two germline ends. CDR3 protein: CASSHKPGDSYEQYF. The CDR3 DNA sequence: TGTGCCAGCAGCCACAAACCGGGTGACAGCTACGAGCAGTACTTC.

Notes on this clone: At one end, the junction sequence differs from germline, possibly due to a read error. The V call is TRBV7-2, the J call TRBJ2-1; 9 nucleotides align to TRBD2. There are 17 residues in the CDR3. Germline CDR1 SGHTA, CDR2 FQGNSA. The CDR3 spells CASSLVRLAGRYSEQFF. In DNA, the CDR3 is TGTGCCAGCAGCTTAGTTCGCCTAGCGGGGAGGTACAGTGAGCAGTTCTTC.

The rearrangement links TRBV5-1 to TRBJ2-7; no clear D. V lost 0 bases and J lost 5, with 21 bases in between. The CDR3 is 17 residues long. Germline CDR1 and CDR2: SGHRS and YFSETQ. CDR3 sequence (DNA): TGCGCCAGCAGCTTGGCCCCGACCGGGCGGACCCTCGACGAGCAGTACTTC. Amino acid sequence: CASSLAPTGRTLDEQYF.

On this clone itself: In the same sample, other DNA sequences code for this CDR3. V usage is TRBV30 and J usage is TRBJ1-2; D unresolved. Trimming pared 0 bases from V and 7 bases from J, leaving 6 bases between. Germline loops: CDR1 GTSNPN, CDR2 SVGIG (reference sequence). The CDR3 spans 11 residues. The CDR3 loop is CAWSVLGGYTF. For the CDR3, the DNA is TGTGCCTGGAGTGTACTGGGTGGCTACACCTTC.

V usage is TRBV2 and J usage is TRBJ2-3, with 7 positions matching TRBD1. Germline CDR1 SNHLY, CDR2 FYNNEI. The J segment lost 4 bases and the V segment lost 10 bases, leaving 14 bases of the junction unmatched. This CDR3 is built from 15 residues. The CDR3 nucleotides read TGTGCCAAGCAACGACAGGGATGGGGCCCAGATACGCAGTATTTT. Protein product: CAKQRQGWGPDTQYF.

Remarks on this clone: A single base separates this from a much larger clone, so it may be a read error. The chain combines TRBV5-6 with TRBJ2-1; weak D call: TRBD1 (6 bases). Germline lookup yields CDR1 SGHDT and CDR2 YYEEEE. Trimming removed 4 bases from V and 6 bases from J, with 8 bases in between. The CDR3 contains 12 residues. The CDR3 is CASSLQGNEQFF. DNA of the CDR3: TGTGCCAGCAGCCTACAGGGCAATGAGCAGTTCTTC.

The J gene is TRBJ1-2, the V gene TRBV4-1, with 9 bases aligning to TRBD1. Trimming removed 0 bases from V and 4 bases from J; junction bases left unmatched: 9. The CDR3 is 17 amino acids. Per the germline V gene, CDR1 is MGHRA and CDR2 is YSYEKL. CDR3 nucleotide sequence: TGCGCCAGCAGCCAAGATAAGGACAGGGGACTTTTCTATGGCTACACCTTC. It is translated as CASSQDKDRGLFYGYTF.

A few counts support this clone. The chain uses TRBV14 and TRBJ2-1; D is perhaps TRBD2 (6 bases). V was cut by 4 bases and J by 6 bases, with 13 bases left in between. CDR3 size: 14 residues. Germline CDR1 is SGHDN and CDR2 is FVKESK. CDR3 in DNA: TGTGCCAGCAGCCGGGAAGGAGCGGGCAATGAGCAGTTCTTC. Translating gives CASSREGAGNEQFF.

This clone was seen repeatedly, ten times or more. This rearrangement joins TRBV5-6 to TRBJ2-1; D gene unclear. Trimming took 3 bases from V and 8 from J, leaving 24 bases between them. CDR1 and CDR2 (germline): SGHDT, YYEEEE. The CDR3 spans 17 residues. The CDR3, as DNA: TGTGCCAGCAGCTCGCCTCTCGTCTCTAGTCGAGTCGATGAGCAGTTCTTC. It encodes CASSSPLVSSRVDEQFF.